This TCR beta chain comes out of a study of blood T cell repertoires in COVID-19. Study background: Donors in the United States, Italy and Spain gave samples during acute or convalescent COVID-19.

In germline, CDR1 is SGHNT, CDR2 YENEEA. The CDR3 length is 15 residues. V lost 2 bases to trimming and J lost 6 bases; unmatched junction nucleotides: 7. Per the original data handling: Quantification of nucleated cells was approximated via reference gene primer amplification. TCRdb's table, derived via immunoSEQ multiplex PCR, lists solely in-frame clones and lacks some. V, J and clone size are taken as reported in that table, and D and trimming were inferred from the DNA itself. The profile covers approximately 350,000 clones, with approximately 82% appearing a single time and 2.5% to 3% taken by the ten largest.

The gene calls are TRBV11-3 and TRBJ2-3; 8 bases agree with TRBD2. The sample comprised peripheral blood. The clonotype comes from a man in his thirties or forties with active or convalescent COVID-19. The CDR3 DNA sequence: TGTGCCAGCAGCTTAAAGCGGGGGACGCGGGATACGCAGTATTTT. It specifies CASSLKRGTRDTQYF.